These T cell receptor beta chains were read from a single sample in a study of T-cell reconstitution after alpha-beta-depleted transplantation in children. Via MiXCR, TCRdb re-called the PCR reads, giving one row per CDR3 protein. The sample contains some 110,000 distinct CDR3 sequences, 9% to 12% of which appear only once. Sequenced here: PBMCs, sampled before TCRalphabeta/CD19-depleted stem cell transplant. These receptors were taken from a boy between 2 and 15 years old with acute lymphoblastic leukemia, due to receive a stem cell transplant. CDR3s include the opening cysteine and the closing phenylalanine or tryptophan. A D gene is named only where the DNA matches it firmly. Size is omitted from some rows. Given values are once, few, many or a class for expanded clones.

D gene,clone size,V gene,J gene,CDR3 DNA,CDR3 protein
-,many,TRBV7-9,TRBJ2-5,TGTGCCAGCAGCCCGTCCGGGGCTCAGGGGACCCAGTACTTC,CASSPSGAQGTQYF
-,-,TRBV7-9,TRBJ2-2,TGTGCCAGCAGCTTATTCGAGGGCCGGGACACCGGGGAGCTGTTTTTT,CASSLFEGRDTGELFF
-,many,TRBV15,TRBJ2-1,TGTGCCACCAGTCAGTTGTCCCCTACCTACAATGAGCAGTTCTTC,CATSQLSPTYNEQFF
-,many,TRBV5-5,TRBJ1-1,TGTGCCAGCAGCTTTTATCCCGCCTCGCGGGGAAACACTGAAGCTTTCTTT,CASSFYPASRGNTEAFF
-,many,TRBV12-3/TRBV12-4,TRBJ2-1,TGTGCCAGCAGTTTACGCGATGAGCAGTTCTTC,CASSLRDEQFF
TRBD1,-,TRBV29-1,TRBJ1-1,TGCAGCGTTGGCTGTAGGGGACAGGGGGCCGGAAGCACTGAAGCTTTCTTT,CSVGCRGQGAGSTEAFF
-,many,TRBV12-3/TRBV12-4,TRBJ1-6,TGTGCCAGCAGTTTGAGGGATTCACCCCTCCACTTT,CASSLRDSPLHF
-,-,TRBV2,TRBJ2-1,TGTGCCAGCAAACCTCTAGCAAGAACTAACAATGAGCAGTTCTTC,CASKPLARTNNEQFF
TRBD2,many,TRBV24-1,TRBJ2-5,TGTGCCACCAGTGATTTGATAGCGGGAGGGCCATTTGGAGAGACCCAGTACTTC,CATSDLIAGGPFGETQYF
TRBD1,many,TRBV12-3/TRBV12-4,TRBJ2-1,TGTGCCAGCCTCCGGGACAGTCCCTCAAATGAGCAGTTCTTC,CASLRDSPSNEQFF
TRBD1,-,TRBV20-1,TRBJ1-4,TGCAGTGCTCGGACAGGGGCTGAAAAACTGTTTTTT,CSARTGAEKLFF
TRBD2,many,TRBV6-4,TRBJ2-3,TGTGCCAGCAGTGGACTAGCGGGAGCAGATACGCAGTATTTT,CASSGLAGADTQYF
-,many,TRBV20-1,TRBJ1-3,TGCAGTGTCACACAGGCCTCTGGAAACACCATATATTTT,CSVTQASGNTIYF
TRBD1,-,TRBV6-1,TRBJ2-4,TGTGCCAGCAGACCCACCGGGACAGGGGTGGTTGACATTCAGTACTTC,CASRPTGTGVVDIQYF
-,-,TRBV6-5,TRBJ1-5,TGTGCCAGCAGTTACTCGACTGGGTACGATCAGCCCCAGCATTTT,CASSYSTGYDQPQHF
TRBD2,-,TRBV10-1,TRBJ2-5,TGCGCCAGCAGCGCCGGACTAGCCTTTCAAGAGACCCAGTACTTC,CASSAGLAFQETQYF
TRBD2,many,TRBV5-1,TRBJ2-5,TGTGCCAGCAGCTTGGCCGCTAGCGGAGGGGAGACCCAGTACTTC,CASSLAASGGETQYF
TRBD2,-,TRBV19,TRBJ2-2,TGTGCCAGTAGTGCCGGGACTATGGCCGGGGAGCTGTTTTTT,CASSAGTMAGELFF
-,-,TRBV16,TRBJ1-1,TGTGCCAGCAGCCAATCTAAGGGTGGTGAAGCTTTCTTT,CASSQSKGGEAFF
-,many,TRBV20-1,TRBJ2-1,TGCAGTGCTAGAAGGGTGGCAGGGAAAAATGAGCAGTTCTTC,CSARRVAGKNEQFF
TRBD2,many,TRBV12-3/TRBV12-4,TRBJ2-1,TGTGCCAGCAGTCCCCCAAGCGGGAGGTTCTACAATGAGCAGTTCTTC,CASSPPSGRFYNEQFF
-,many,TRBV5-1,TRBJ2-1,TGCGCCAGCAGCTTGGAGCCAAGCTCCTACAATGAGCAGTTCTTC,CASSLEPSSYNEQFF
-,-,TRBV24-1,TRBJ2-1,TGTGCCACCAGCCCGGGGCAGGGTGTTGACAATGAGCAGTTCTTC,CATSPGQGVDNEQFF
-,few,TRBV7-9,TRBJ2-4,TGTGCCAGCAGCTTAGGTGGTCTTTCGAAAAACATTCAGTACTTC,CASSLGGLSKNIQYF
TRBD1,-,TRBV5-6,TRBJ1-1,TGTGCCAGCAGCTTTACAGGACAGGGAGTATCGAACACTGAAGCTTTCTTT,CASSFTGQGVSNTEAFF
-,many,TRBV19,TRBJ2-5,TGTGCCAGTAGTCCCGTCCCAAGCTTCGAGACCCAGTACTTC,CASSPVPSFETQYF
-,-,TRBV24-1,TRBJ1-2,TGTGCCACCAGTGATTATCGATACCCGATACTCGGTTTTGGCTACACCTTC,CATSDYRYPILGFGYTF
-,-,TRBV2,TRBJ1-6,TGTACCTGCAGTTTTGGTCACAGGTCGAGCTCCTATAATTCACCCCTCCACTTT,CTCSFGHRSSSYNSPLHF
-,many,TRBV6-1,TRBJ1-1,TGTGCCAGCAGCGGATGGGGGGAGAGGTACACTGAAGCTTTCTTT,CASSGWGERYTEAFF
-,-,TRBV5-1,TRBJ1-2,TGCGCCAGCAGCTCCGGGGGTGGGGTCTACGGCTACACCTTC,CASSSGGGVYGYTF
-,-,TRBV29-1,TRBJ1-2,TGCAGCGTTGTGGCAGAAAACTATGGCTACACCTTC,CSVVAENYGYTF
TRBD1,many,TRBV7-8,TRBJ2-1,TGTGCCAGCAGCTTCCGGGACAGGGGTGATGAGCAGTTCTTC,CASSFRDRGDEQFF
-,-,TRBV21-1,TRBJ2-2,TGTGCCAGCAGCAAAGTCCCAGGGGCGAACACCGGGGAGCTGTTTTTT,CASSKVPGANTGELFF
-,-,TRBV5-4,TRBJ2-7,TGTGCCAGCAGCCCCTGGCCACTCCAGCACGAGGTCCAGTACTTC,CASSPWPLQHEVQYF
-,many,TRBV5-4,TRBJ2-2,TGTGCCAGCAGCTTGAGGGGAAGGGAAGTGACCGGGGAGCTGTTTTTT,CASSLRGREVTGELFF
TRBD2,-,TRBV3-1,TRBJ2-1,TGTGCCAGCACCATAAGACTAGCGGGAGGTAAGGATGAGCAGTTCTTC,CASTIRLAGGKDEQFF
TRBD1,-,TRBV5-1,TRBJ2-5,TGCGCCAGCAGCTCGGGACAGGGGTTGACCCAGTACTTC,CASSSGQGLTQYF
TRBD2,few,TRBV29-1,TRBJ2-1,TGCAGCGTTGAACCGTACAGCGGGAGTTACAATGAGCAGTTCTTC,CSVEPYSGSYNEQFF
-,-,TRBV9,TRBJ2-3,TGTGCCAGCGGAGATAATACGCAGTATTTT,CASGDNTQYF
-,-,TRBV5-1,TRBJ1-3,TGCGCCAGCAGCTTGGATTGGGAACGGGGAAACACCATATATTTT,CASSLDWERGNTIYF
-,few,TRBV24-1,TRBJ2-3,TGTGCCACCAGTGATCCATCGGGGCCGATTACTAGCACAGATACGCAGTATTTT,CATSDPSGPITSTDTQYF
TRBD1,-,TRBV11-2,TRBJ2-7,TGTGCCAGCAGCTCCCGACAGGGTGGCTACGAGCAGTACTTC,CASSSRQGGYEQYF
TRBD2,many,TRBV6-5,TRBJ2-1,TGTGCCAGCGCCCCCCCCGGGGGGGTAGAGTGGATCAATGAGCAGTTCTTC,CASAPPGGVEWINEQFF
-,-,TRBV20-1,TRBJ2-7,TGCAGTGCTAGAGGGCAGGAGGGGGGAGGGGAGCAGTACTTC,CSARGQEGGGEQYF
-,-,TRBV28,TRBJ2-7,TGTGCCAGCAGCCCTGGTGGGGCAGGAGGGTACGAGCAGTACTTC,CASSPGGAGGYEQYF
-,-,TRBV30,TRBJ2-1,TGTGCCTGGAGATTACCGGACTATCTTTATGATGAGCAGTTCTTC,CAWRLPDYLYDEQFF